The clone carrying this T cell receptor beta chain was observed a handful of times. This specimen belongs to a study of blood T cell repertoires in COVID-19. TCRdb keeps only in-frame clones here, not all; method: immunoSEQ multiplex PCR. Of approximately 210,000 clones listed, more than 75% are singletons. This CDR3 is 17 amino acids long. Per germline, CDR1 SGHAT and CDR2 FQNNGV. Deletions cut 1 base from V and 0 bases from J, with 13 bases between. The sequence derives from a man aged 25 to 40 in a cohort exposed to, infected with or recovered from COVID-19 (not recorded which). V gene TRBV11-2 combines with J gene TRBJ1-5; D unresolved. Sequencing input: PBMCs or T cells enriched from blood (not recorded which). The CDR3 loop is CASSLGLTQYSNQPQHF. DNA of the CDR3: TGTGCCAGCAGCTTAGGACTTACACAATATAGCAATCAGCCCCAGCATTTT.